What follows are 12 T cell receptor beta chains derived from one specimen sequenced in a study of response to subunit inactivated influenza vaccine. Each CDR3 protein gets one entry after TCRdb re-called the RT-PCR reads with MiXCR. The sample lists roughly 700,000 distinct CDR3 sequences, 15% to 19% occurring once. Sample: PBMCs from blood, taken roughly 12 days after vaccination. The receptors were gathered from a man in his fifties or sixties who received an inactivated influenza vaccine.

This clonotype was picked up a small number of times. The J gene is TRBJ2-5, the V gene TRBV5-1; TRBD2 aligns across 10 bases. J was trimmed by 4 bases and V by 0 bases; bases with no gene match: 3. The CDR3 spans 15 residues. From germline, CDR1 is SGHRS and CDR2 YFSETQ. The CDR3 DNA follows: TGCGCCAGCAGCTTGGCGGCTAGCGGGGGAGAGACCCAGTACTTC. Protein: CASSLAASGGETQYF.

This clonotype was picked up many times. The chain recombines TRBV29-1 with TRBJ2-3; D is ambiguous. CDR3 length equals 17 residues. Trimming took 0 bases from V and 4 from J, leaving 20 bases between them. CDR1 SQVTM and CDR2 ANQGSEA come from the germline V gene. The CDR3 reads CSVEDQRPPWWSDTQYF. The CDR3 region has the DNA TGCAGCGTTGAAGATCAACGGCCCCCGTGGTGGTCAGATACGCAGTATTTT.

This clonotype was found a few times. The CDR3: CASSFVAGSIYNEQFF. CDR3 in DNA: TGTGCCAGCAGCTTTGTAGCGGGGAGCATTTACAATGAGCAGTTCTTC. V gene TRBV7-2 combines with J gene TRBJ2-1; 8 bases line up with TRBD2. The CDR3 is 16 amino acids. Germline loops: CDR1 SGHTA, CDR2 FQGNSA. J gave up 4 bases and V 3 bases, and 8 bases lay outside the gene matches.

The chain employs TRBV24-1 and TRBJ2-3; possible D gene TRBD1, 5 bases. CDR3 length: 13 amino acids. Germline V gives CDR1 KGHDR, CDR2 SFDVKD. V gave up 11 bases and J gave up 1 base, with 12 bases separating them. CDR3 nucleotide sequence: TGTGCCAGCCAGGGAAGACGCACAGATACGCAGTATTTT. It is translated as CASQGRRTDTQYF.

This chain connects TRBV11-1 to TRBJ2-3; TRBD2 is a possible D gene (6 bases). The CDR3 has 18 residues. V was cut by 5 bases and J by 3 bases, with 24 bases left in between. Germline lookup yields CDR1 SGHAT and CDR2 FQDESV (reference sequence). The CDR3 loop reads CASSRSLAGTVPTDTQYF. CDR3 coding DNA: TGTGCCAGCAGCCGCAGCCTTGCGGGGACGGTCCCAACAGATACGCAGTATTTT.

This rearrangement joins TRBV7-3 to TRBJ2-7; 10 positions match TRBD1. V was clipped by 5 bases and J by 12 bases; unmatched bases: 10. Germline V CDR1 and CDR2: SGHTA, FQGTGA. This CDR3 comprises 13 residues. The CDR3 nucleotides read TGTGCCAGCAGCCTCTCGGGACAGGGGAGGCCGTACTTC. Translation gives CASSLSGQGRPYF.

The chain combines TRBV10-3 with TRBJ2-1, with 8 bases aligning to TRBD2. The germline CDR1 and CDR2 sequences are ENHRY and SYGVKD. This CDR3 has 15 amino acids. V was clipped by 7 bases and J by 4 bases; unmatched bases: 9. The CDR3 DNA is TGTGCCATCACCACCTCACTAGCGGAATACAATGAGCAGTTCTTC. Protein sequence: CAITTSLAEYNEQFF.

The rearrangement links TRBV20-1 to TRBJ2-5; 9 bases align to TRBD2. J lost 7 bases, V lost 2 bases, and 14 bases had no gene match. CDR1 and CDR2 from the germline V gene are DFQATT and SNEGSKA (reference sequence). CDR3 length: 16 amino acids. CDR3 in DNA: TGCAGTGCTAGACCAGGGACTAGCACACGTAGGGGGACCCAGTACTTC. Protein: CSARPGTSTRRGTQYF.

The chain is built from TRBV4-3 and TRBJ2-3, with D possibly being TRBD2 (5 bases). Looked up from germline, CDR1 is LGHNA and CDR2 is YSLEER. This CDR3 has 16 residues. Trimming took off 4 bases at V and 0 bases at J, with 14 bases between the two ends. The CDR3 is CASSRGVGGSTDTQYF. The DNA of the CDR3 is TGCGCCAGCAGCCGGGGAGTAGGAGGTAGCACAGATACGCAGTATTTT.

This chain's CDR3 is CSASGVPGTGEGYGYTF. The DNA for the CDR3 is TGCAGTGCTTCGGGTGTTCCCGGGACAGGGGAAGGGTATGGCTACACCTTC. This rearrangement joins TRBV20-1 to TRBJ1-2; 10 bases align to TRBD1. The CDR3 is 17 residues long. CDR1 is DFQATT, CDR2 SNEGSKA, per germline (reference sequence). V gave up 5 bases and J gave up 5 bases; unmatched junction bases: 17.

The chain joins TRBV27 to TRBJ1-6, with D possibly being TRBD1 (6 bases). Germline loops: CDR1 MNHEY, CDR2 SMNVEV (reference sequence). CDR3 size: 15 residues. V was clipped by 6 bases and J by 0 bases, with 9 bases between them. CDR3 sequence reads: CASRTGFSYNSPLHF. CDR3 in DNA: TGTGCCAGCAGGACAGGATTCTCCTATAATTCACCCCTCCACTTT.

The V and J genes are TRBV5-1 and TRBJ2-1; 10 bases agree with TRBD1. The germline gives CDR1 SGHRS, CDR2 YFSETQ. The J segment lost 4 bases and the V segment lost 6 bases, leaving 7 bases of the junction unmatched. This CDR3 spans 15 amino acids. This chain's CDR3 is CASKVGTGEYNEQFF. The DNA of the CDR3 is TGCGCCAGCAAGGTAGGGACAGGGGAGTACAATGAGCAGTTCTTC.